This T cell receptor (beta chain) was observed in a study of shared clonotypes between healthy human individuals. Study information: Aged 18 to 49, the donors were two women and a few men. Study observations and caveats: What limited the represented genetic and exposure-history diversity was the small number of donors.

The CDR3 is 16 residues long. V dropped 3 bases and J dropped 3; count of bases not matched to a gene: 8. The V gene's germline CDR1 is KGHSH and CDR2 LQKENI. Note on this clone: The antigen is not known.

Sequencing was performed on unsorted PBMC DNA using ten immunoSEQ deep assay plates. The table came from immunoSEQ multiplex PCR; TCRdb's copy has only in-frame clones and leaves some out. The data contain about 480,000 clones, around 79% of them singletons. Sequences were obtained from PBMCs. The rearrangement uses TRBV18 and TRBJ2-7; 10 nucleotides line up with TRBD2. The TCR comes from a woman aged 35 to 49 in good health. Some clones in this sample may be carry-over from other donors' samples. CDR3 loop: CASSPIEAGGLYEQYF. The DNA of the CDR3 is TGTGCCAGCTCACCTATAGAAGCGGGAGGGCTCTACGAGCAGTACTTC. The whole variable domain, filled in from reference TRBV18 and TRBJ2-7, reads NAGVMQNPRHLVRRRGQEARLRCSPMKGHSHVYWYRQLPEEGLKFMVYLQKENIIDESGMPKERFSAEFPKEGPSILRIQQVVRGDSAAYFCASSPIEAGGLYEQYFGPGTRLTVT.